This T cell receptor (beta chain) comes out of a study of OX40 agonist ivuxolimab in advanced cancers. Regarding the complete study: Ivuxolimab, which targeted the costimulatory receptor OX40 (CD134), was an agonistic, fully human IgG2 monoclonal antibody. Of the approximately 50 dose-escalation patients, hepatocellular carcinoma was present in about 20, melanoma in approximately 15, renal cell carcinoma in 9 and head and neck cancer in 9. Peripheral TCRbeta sequencing was intended to test whether TCR sequence diversity was altered and clonal T-cell expansion was caused by ivuxolimab. Partial responses were achieved by three dose-escalation patients, of whom one had hepatocellular carcinoma and two had cutaneous melanoma. The monotherapy dose-escalation portion (N = 52 patients) of the phase I ivuxolimab trial is reported in the paper. Intravenous ivuxolimab was administered to patients every 2 weeks at six dose levels: 0.01, 0.1, 0.3, 1.5, 3 and 10 mg/kg. A male proportion of 82.7% and a mean age of approximately 60 years, ranging from about 20 to 80, were recorded for the dose-escalation cohort. Patients were allowed to have had prior anti-PD-1, anti-PD-L1 or anti-CTLA-4 therapy, and approximately 41% of the dose-escalation patients had previously received checkpoint inhibitors. The study at large found these results: After ivuxolimab, expanded clones were on average more numerous among CD8+ T cells than among CD4+ T cells. Low levels of normalized T-cell clonal expansion were also seen in some patients who did not respond. Clonal expansion of both CD4+ and CD8+ blood T cells was observed from baseline to week 6 at doses 0.1 to 3.0 mg/kg. Which antigens the clonally expanded peripheral T cells were specific for was not determined. In the 0.1-3.0 mg/kg groups, partial responders were among the patients with the lowest normalized peripheral clonal expansion, particularly in CD8+ T cells.

Patients with autoimmune disease history or receiving systemic immunosuppression were excluded from the trial. In every dose cohort, peripheral blood was drawn for TCR sequencing at baseline, cycle 4 day 1, and cycle 7 day 1. The samples were taken from a phase I, first-in-human, multicenter, open-label dose-escalation trial of ivuxolimab. The trial enrolled adults with locally advanced or metastatic head and neck squamous cell, hepatocellular, melanoma or renal cell carcinoma. Before TCR sequencing, CD4+ T cells and CD8+ T cells were sorted from peripheral blood as separate populations. This clone occurred a few times. This clone's antigen is unknown. No base qualities exist here, and no much larger clone lies one base off it. CDR1 SSHAT and CDR2 FNYEAQ are derived from the germline V gene (reference sequence). The CDR3, from cysteine to phenylalanine, totals 15 residues. Solely the CDR3 DNA is kept, with 45 bases framed from the first base. Germline trimming: 5 bases from V, 2 bases from J; junction bases outside gene matches: 4.

Genomic DNA was isolated from the sorted cells so that the TCRbeta CDR3 region could be sequenced. The immunoSEQ Assay was used for sequencing of TCRbeta CDR3 regions. TCRdb obtained this table from immuneACCESS and retained in-frame rearrangements with V and J assigned. These tables miss some clones; where compared with another copy, unresolved V genes account for less than half of the shortfall, and the remainder is unexplained. A total of some 42,000 clones appear in this sample, over 65% of them only once. The ten most abundant clones make up approximately 25% of the sample. This chain joins TRBV7-7 to TRBJ2-3; TRBD2 aligns with 10 central bases. This clonotype was sampled from an adult with an advanced solid tumor such as melanoma, head and neck, liver or kidney cancer. The sample was CD4+ or CD8+ T cells sorted from blood, taken in a trial of the OX40 agonist ivuxolimab. The nucleotide sequence is TGTGCCAGCAGCATTGGACTAGCGGCCACAGATACGCAGTATTTT. Translated, this is CASSIGLAATDTQYF.